Sequencing of this T cell receptor beta chain was carried out in a study of cytomegalovirus exposure and HLA in healthy donors. Vbeta (60) and Jbeta (13) primers were used in the PCR. Repertoires were generated with immunoSEQ multiplex PCR, while TCRdb's copy carries only in-frame clones and drops some. Of 80,000 to 100,000 clones listed, around 67% are singletons. Germline V gene lookup returns CDR1 SEHNR and CDR2 FQNEAQ (reference sequence). The CDR3 contains 15 residues. J was trimmed by 0 bases and V by 6 bases; bases with no gene match: 5. V is TRBV7-9 and J is TRBJ2-1, with 7 bases matching TRBD2. This clonotype was sampled from a man in his forties or fifties in good health and CMV-seronegative. Input material: PBMCs. DNA of the CDR3: TGTGCCAGCAGGTCGACTAGCCGCTCCTACAATGAGCAGTTCTTC. Translated: CASRSTSRSYNEQFF.